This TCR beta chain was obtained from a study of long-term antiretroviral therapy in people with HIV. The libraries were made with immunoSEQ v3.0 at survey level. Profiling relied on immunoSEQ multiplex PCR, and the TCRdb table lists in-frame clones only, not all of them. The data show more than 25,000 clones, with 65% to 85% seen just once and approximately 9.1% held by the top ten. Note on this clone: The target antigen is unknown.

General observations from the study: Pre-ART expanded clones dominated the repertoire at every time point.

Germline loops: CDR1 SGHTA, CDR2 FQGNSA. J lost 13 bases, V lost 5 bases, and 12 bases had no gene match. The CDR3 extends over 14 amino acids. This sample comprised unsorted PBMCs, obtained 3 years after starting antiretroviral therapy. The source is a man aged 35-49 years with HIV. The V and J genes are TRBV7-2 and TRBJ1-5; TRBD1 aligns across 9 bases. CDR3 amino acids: CASSRDRATGTQHF. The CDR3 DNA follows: TGTGCCAGCAGCCGGGACAGGGCGACCGGGACTCAGCATTTT.